The sequence of this T cell receptor (beta chain) was determined in a study of blood T cell repertoires in COVID-19. Study as a whole: Some COVID-19 samples were acute and others convalescent; all came from the United States, Italy and Spain. Sources were T cells, B-cell-depleted T cells, or PBMCs; the material itself was cDNA or gDNA.

This CDR3 is built from 16 residues. CDR1 is SGHRS, CDR2 YFSETQ, per germline. The V end was cut by 2 bases, the J end by 0 bases, with 12 bases between. In the authors' workflow: Researchers report that nucleated cell counts were estimated from reference gene primer amplification. Data came from immunoSEQ multiplex PCR; TCRdb stores just in-frame clones and leaves some out. The V and J calls and clone size were taken over from that table, and D and trimming were inferred from the DNA. Of some 150,000 clones detected, 87% appear once; the ten largest clones hold less than 5%. Sample: peripheral blood. This receptor was obtained from a woman between 55 and 75 years old who had recovered from COVID-19. V gene TRBV5-1 combines with J gene TRBJ1-3; D remains ambiguous. The CDR3 here is CASSFTEHYSGNTIYF. The CDR3 bases are TGCGCCAGCAGCTTTACTGAACACTACTCTGGAAACACCATATATTTT.